One sample yielded the 15 T cell receptor beta chains listed below, sequenced in a study of Ad26.COV2.S vaccination and SARS-CoV-2 variants. Only in-frame clones appear in the TCRdb table, and some are missing; sequencing was by immunoSEQ multiplex PCR. Among 380,000 or so clones listed, about 83% were seen once. The treatment denotes: roughly 18 received Ad26.COV2.S at low or high dose, single or two shots; about 5 received placebo; per-sample allocation not given. Specimens were obtained on day 63 following the first vaccine or placebo injection. This sample comprised peripheral blood, obtained in a trial of Ad26.COV2.S vaccine versus placebo. These receptors came from a person aged 18-60 years who received the Ad26.COV2.S COVID-19 vaccine or a placebo.

This rearrangement joins TRBV7-8 to TRBJ1-3; D call uncertain. CDR1 and CDR2 (germline): SGHVS, FQNEAQ. V was pared by 2 bases and J by 0 bases, with 14 bases between. The CDR3 is 17 residues long. DNA for the CDR3: TGTGCCAGCAGCTTATGGGCCAGGTCCAGCTCTGGAAACACCATATATTTT. Protein: CASSLWARSSSGNTIYF.

The table lists this clone with a count of one. The J gene is TRBJ2-1, the V gene TRBV4-2, with 8 positions matching TRBD2. CDR3 length: 17 residues. J gave up 3 bases and V 1 base, and 8 bases lay outside the gene matches. Germline assignment: CDR1 LGHNA and CDR2 YNFKEQ. CDR3 DNA: TGTGCCAGCAGCCAAGTCCTTCGGCGGGAGGACTACAATGAGCAGTTCTTC. As protein: CASSQVLRREDYNEQFF.

The genes are TRBV30 and TRBJ2-7, with 7 bases identical to TRBD2. The germline V gene encodes CDR1 GTSNPN and CDR2 SVGIG (reference sequence). J lost 4 bases, V lost 8 bases, and 11 bases had no gene match. The CDR3 runs 13 residues. Written as DNA, the CDR3 is TGTGCCCGGGGGGAGGGTGGATTTTACGAGCAGTACTTC. This codes for CARGEGGFYEQYF.

This chain joins TRBV7-6 and TRBJ2-1, with a tentative D call TRBD2 (5 bases). Trimming removed 1 base from V and 5 bases from J, with 18 bases in between. CDR1 and CDR2 from the germline V gene are SGHVS and FNYEAQ. This CDR3 contains 17 residues. As DNA, the CDR3 is TGTGCCAGCAGCTTAGTCGGTAGCGCAAACCTCAACAATGAGCAGTTCTTC. Translated, it gives CASSLVGSANLNNEQFF.

The chain is built from TRBV18 and TRBJ1-5; TRBD1 is a possible D gene (6 bases). The germline V and J ends were trimmed by 3 bases and 1 base, with 16 bases remaining between them. The germline gives CDR1 KGHSH, CDR2 LQKENI. CDR3 length: 17 residues. The CDR3 spells CASSPLGGGGSNQPQHF. As DNA, the CDR3 is TGTGCCAGCTCACCCCTCGGAGGGGGGGGGAGCAATCAGCCCCAGCATTTT. The whole variable domain, remainder taken from reference TRBV18 and TRBJ1-5, is NAGVMQNPRHLVRRRGQEARLRCSPMKGHSHVYWYRQLPEEGLKFMVYLQKENIIDESGMPKERFSAEFPKEGPSILRIQQVVRGDSAAYFCASSPLGGGGSNQPQHFGDGTRLSIL.

In this sample, this clone turned up a few times. The chain's CDR3 is CASSLRSYSNQPQHF. The CDR3 DNA follows: TGTGCCAGCAGCTTGAGATCCTATAGCAATCAGCCCCAGCATTTT. The gene calls are TRBV5-6 and TRBJ1-5, with D hard to call. Trimming removed 1 base from V and 0 bases from J, with 8 bases in between. The CDR3 consists of 15 residues. CDR1 is SGHDT, CDR2 YYEEEE, per germline.

V is TRBV7-9 and J is TRBJ2-7; D remains unclear. This CDR3 comprises 13 residues. Germline lookup yields CDR1 SEHNR and CDR2 FQNEAQ (reference sequence). The V gene lost 7 bases and the J gene lost 3 bases, with 13 bases spanning the gap. CDR3 coding DNA: TGTGCCAGCACCCTGTCAGGCGGCTACGAGCAGTACTTC. Residues: CASTLSGGYEQYF. Filled out from reference TRBV7-9 and TRBJ2-7, the complete variable domain reads DTGVSQNPRHKITKRGQNVTFRCDPISEHNRLYWYRQTLGQGPEFLTYFQNEAQLEKSRLLSDRFSAERPKGSFSTLEIQRTEQGDSAMYLCASTLSGGYEQYFGPGTRLTVT.

The J gene is TRBJ1-2, the V gene TRBV7-4; TRBD1 might be the D (6 bases). From germline, CDR1 is SGHVT and CDR2 SQSDAQ. The CDR3 contains 13 residues. Deletions cut 5 bases from V and 12 bases from J, with 19 bases between. The CDR3 sequence is CASSLPVNREDTF. For the CDR3, the DNA is TGTGCCAGCAGCCTCCCCGTAAACAGGGAGGACACCTTC. Filled out from reference TRBV7-4 and TRBJ1-2, the complete variable domain reads GAGVSQSPRYKVAKRGRDVALRCDSISGHVTLYWYRQTLGQGSEVLTYSQSDAQRDKSGRPSGRFSAERPERSVSTLKIQRTEQGDSAVYLCASSLPVNREDTFGSGTRLTVV.

Note on this clone: Other DNA sequences in the same sample also yield this CDR3. This chain joins TRBV7-2 and TRBJ1-2; TRBD1 agrees at 8 bases. The CDR3 consists of 16 residues. Germline lookup yields CDR1 SGHTA and CDR2 FQGNSA. The ends lost 6 bases at V and 7 bases at J; junction bases unmatched: 16. CDR3 DNA sequence: TGTGCCAGCAGTTCGGGCCGACAGGGGCTGCCGGGTGGCTACACCTTC. Protein product: CASSSGRQGLPGGYTF. The full variable domain, in which reference TRBV7-2 and TRBJ1-2 provide the parts outside the CDR3, is GAGVSQSPSNKVTEKGKDVELRCDPISGHTALYWYRQSLGQGLEFLIYFQGNSAPDKSGLPSDRFSAERTGGSVSTLTIQRTQQEDSAVYLCASSSGRQGLPGGYTFGSGTRLTVV.

The rearrangement joins TRBV2 to TRBJ1-1, with D perhaps matching TRBD1 (5 bases). Trimming took off 4 bases at V and 3 bases at J, with 15 bases between the two ends. CDR1 is SNHLY and CDR2 is FYNNEI in the germline V gene. The CDR3 spans 15 residues. CDR3 bases: TGTGCCAGCAGTGGGGGGGAGGGGACTCACACTGAAGCTTTCTTT. Translation gives CASSGGEGTHTEAFF.

The gene calls are TRBV5-1 and TRBJ1-4; 8 bases agree with TRBD1. The CDR3 runs 17 residues. Germline assignment: CDR1 SGHRS and CDR2 YFSETQ. V trimming: 1 base; J trimming: 3 bases; junction bases outside the gene matches: 8. CDR3 in DNA: TGCGCCAGCAGCTTGAGTGGACAGGGACTTCCTAATGAAAAACTGTTTTTT. Its translation is CASSLSGQGLPNEKLFF.

V usage is TRBV7-2 and J usage is TRBJ1-2; 10 bases are shared with TRBD1. Germline CDR1 SGHTA, CDR2 FQGNSA. The CDR3 extends over 15 amino acids. The J segment lost 4 bases and the V segment lost 7 bases, leaving 9 bases of the junction unmatched. The CDR3 nucleotides are TGTGCCAGCATTCAAGGGACAGGGGATATCTATGGCTACACCTTC. Amino acid sequence: CASIQGTGDIYGYTF.

The chain uses TRBV5-4 and TRBJ2-1; D unclear. V dropped 3 bases and J dropped 3 bases, with 16 bases sitting between them. Germline V gene lookup returns CDR1 SGHNT and CDR2 YYREEE (reference sequence). The CDR3 runs 16 residues. The CDR3 is CASSSSLSKNYNEQFF. CDR3 nucleotides: TGTGCCAGCAGCTCCTCCCTCAGTAAGAACTACAATGAGCAGTTCTTC.

The rearrangement links TRBV11-3 to TRBJ2-5; D call uncertain. The germline V gene has CDR1 SGHNT and CDR2 YENEEA. Deletions cut 5 bases from V and 4 bases from J, with 5 bases between. The CDR3 length is 11 residues. CDR3 loop: CASSQLETQYF. CDR3 DNA: TGTGCCAGCAGCCAATTAGAGACCCAGTACTTC.

This chain uses TRBV3-1 (or the pseudogene TRBV3-2) with TRBJ2-7; 7 positions agree with TRBD1. This CDR3 is built from 17 residues. V shed 4 bases and J 4 bases; nucleotides not matched to a gene: 16. Per the germline V gene, CDR1 is LGHDT and CDR2 is YNNKEL (reference sequence). CDR3 nucleotides: TGTGCCAGCAGCCCGCCCCGGGTTACAGGGGTTAGATACGAGCAGTACTTC. Encoded protein: CASSPPRVTGVRYEQYF.